This T cell receptor (beta chain) was recovered during a study of persistence of HIV-infected CD4 T cells. There are a few counts of this clone. The antigen is not known. Germline-derived CDR1 and CDR2 are MNHNS and SASEGT. The CDR3 runs 16 residues. The V gene lost 2 bases and the J gene lost 6 bases, with 14 bases spanning the gap. Lysates of CMV-infected fibroblasts at approximately 9.4 ug/mL stimulated these cells. CD40L/CD69 double-negative CD45RO-high memory CD4+ T cells were collected. Sequencing used immunoSEQ version 4 in survey mode. Method: immunoSEQ multiplex PCR; TCRdb's copy keeps in-frame clones and lacks some. Among roughly 30,000 clones, roughly 82% were seen once, and the ten largest hold 4% to 5%.

The input for sequencing was CD4+ T cells sorted from PBMCs after approximately 19-hour stimulation, taken from a patient who received antiretroviral therapy. The TCR was taken from an adult man with HIV who was CMV-seropositive. V and J are TRBV6-1 and TRBJ1-6; D unclear. The CDR3 nucleotides are TGTGCCAGCAGTGAAACTGGCATTGGGTCTAATTCACCCCTCCACTTT. Translated, it gives CASSETGIGSNSPLHF.